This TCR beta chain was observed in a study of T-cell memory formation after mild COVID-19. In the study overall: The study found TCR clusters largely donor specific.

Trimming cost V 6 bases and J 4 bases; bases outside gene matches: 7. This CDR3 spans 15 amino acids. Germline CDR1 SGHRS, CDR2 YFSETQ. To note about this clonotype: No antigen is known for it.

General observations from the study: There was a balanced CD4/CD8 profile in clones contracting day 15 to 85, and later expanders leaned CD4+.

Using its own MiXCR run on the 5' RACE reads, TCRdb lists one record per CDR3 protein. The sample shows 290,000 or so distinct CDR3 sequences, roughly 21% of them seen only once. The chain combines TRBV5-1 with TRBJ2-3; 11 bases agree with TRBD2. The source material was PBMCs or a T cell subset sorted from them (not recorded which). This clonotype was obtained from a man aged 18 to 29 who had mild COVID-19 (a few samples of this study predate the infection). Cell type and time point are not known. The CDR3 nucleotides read TGCGCCAGCACCTCTAGCGGGGGGTTCGCAGATACGCAGTATTTT. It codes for CASTSSGGFADTQYF. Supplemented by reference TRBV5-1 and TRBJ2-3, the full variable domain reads KAGVTQTPRYLIKTRGQQVTLSCSPISGHRSVSWYQQTPGQGLQFLFEYFSETQRNKGNFPGRFSGRQFSNSRSEMNVSTLELGDSALYLCASTSSGGFADTQYFGPGTRLTVL.